The 17 T cell receptor beta chains presented below share a single source sample, sequenced in a study of metastatic and nonmetastatic thyroid tumors. TCRdb reprocessed the PCR reads using MiXCR. Of thousands of clones in the sample, 35% to 40% were seen once. All patients reached thyroid surgery having received no treatment beforehand. Source material: tumor tissue. The receptors here all came from a female donor with papillary thyroid cancer or a benign thyroid nodule (not recorded which). Some clones in this sample may be carry-over from other donors' samples.

The genes are TRBV7-3 and TRBJ2-7, with 7 positions matching TRBD1. CDR1 SGHTA and CDR2 FQGTGA come from the germline V gene. This CDR3 contains 14 residues. V lost 4 bases, J lost 5 bases, and 8 bases stayed unmatched. In DNA form, the CDR3 reads TGTGCCAGCAGCTCATCGACAGGGTTAGACGAGCAGTACTTC. Protein sequence: CASSSSTGLDEQYF.

The rearrangement joins TRBV2 to TRBJ2-3; D unresolved. This CDR3 region has 13 residues. Germline lookup yields CDR1 SNHLY and CDR2 FYNNEI. Trimming removed 7 bases from V and 3 bases from J, with 11 bases in between. CDR3 coding DNA: TGTGCCAGCATGAATCCCGGAACAGATACGCAGTATTTT. It yields the protein CASMNPGTDTQYF.

Sample share makes this clone medium-sized (0.01 to 0.1%). The chain employs TRBV7-9 and TRBJ1-2, with 7 bases that match TRBD1. The germline V gene encodes CDR1 SEHNR and CDR2 FQNEAQ (reference sequence). The CDR3 runs 15 residues. V gave up 4 bases and J gave up 4 bases; unmatched junction bases: 9. As DNA, the CDR3 is TGTGCCAGCAGCTCCAGGGGGAGCGAGGTCTATGGCTACACCTTC. This sequence encodes CASSSRGSEVYGYTF. Combining the CDR3 with reference TRBV7-9 and TRBJ1-2 gives the whole variable domain DTGVSQNPRHKITKRGQNVTFRCDPISEHNRLYWYRQTLGQGPEFLTYFQNEAQLEKSRLLSDRFSAERPKGSFSTLEIQRTEQGDSAMYLCASSSRGSEVYGYTFGSGTRLTVV.

The genes are TRBV14 and TRBJ2-1; D unclear. The length of the CDR3 is 11 residues. Germline CDR1 SGHDN, CDR2 FVKESK. Trimming took off 3 bases at V and 10 bases at J, with 7 bases between the two ends. DNA of the CDR3: TGTGCCAGCAGCCATGGCGCCGAGCAGTTCTTC. This codes for CASSHGAEQFF.

In regard to this clone: At one end, the junction sequence differs from germline, possibly due to a read error. The rearrangement uses TRBV28 and TRBJ1-2; the match to TRBD1 covers 8 bases. The CDR3 consists of 15 residues. Germline V gene data show CDR1 as MDHEN and CDR2 as SYDVKM. This CDR3 is CASSSADRDHSGYNF. The CDR3 coding sequence is TGTGCCAGCAGTTCTGCGGACAGGGACCACTCGGGCTACAACTTC.

The chain recombines TRBV28 with TRBJ1-1, with D tentatively TRBD1 (5 bases). Germline lookup yields CDR1 MDHEN and CDR2 SYDVKM. The length of the CDR3 is 13 residues. V was trimmed by 3 bases and J by 4 bases, leaving 9 bases between them. The CDR3 protein is CASSFGGVTEAFF. CDR3 sequence (DNA): TGTGCCAGCAGTTTTGGGGGGGTCACTGAAGCTTTCTTT.

The V gene is TRBV30, the J gene TRBJ1-2, with D unresolved. V was pared by 0 bases and J by 6 bases, with 14 bases between. Germline V gene data show CDR1 as GTSNPN and CDR2 as SVGIG (reference sequence). The CDR3 runs to 14 residues. Here the CDR3 DNA reads TGTGCCTGGAGTGTACGCTTCAATAGGGATGGCTACACCTTC. This sequence encodes CAWSVRFNRDGYTF.

This rearrangement joins TRBV5-6 to TRBJ2-7; D is ambiguous. V shed 0 bases and J shed 7 bases, with 8 bases lying between them. From germline, CDR1 is SGHDT and CDR2 YYEEEE. This CDR3 has 12 amino acids. The CDR3 loop is CASSLVGNEQYF. DNA for the CDR3: TGTGCCAGCAGCTTGGTAGGGAATGAGCAGTACTTC.

The chain has TRBV7-2 and TRBJ1-2; D is undetermined. The V gene lost 5 bases and the J gene lost 4 bases, with 11 bases spanning the gap. The germline V gene has CDR1 SGHTA and CDR2 FQGNSA. The CDR3 contains 13 residues. CDR3 sequence (DNA): TGTGCCAGCAGCCAAGGACCTCGCTATGGCTACACCTTC. Amino acids: CASSQGPRYGYTF.

The chain has TRBV13 and TRBJ1-1; the D is unclear. This CDR3 is built from 16 residues. Germline CDR1 PRHDT, CDR2 FYEKMQ (reference sequence). V lost 4 bases, J lost 0 bases, and 15 bases lay in between. In DNA form, the CDR3 reads TGTGCCAGCAGCTCAAGGACGGAGAATTTGAACACTGAAGCTTTCTTT. Protein product: CASSSRTENLNTEAFF.

This clone is medium-sized in the sample. The chain uses TRBV7-9 and TRBJ2-2, with a possible D match to TRBD1 (6 bases). The germline gives CDR1 SEHNR, CDR2 FQNEAQ (reference sequence). There are 17 residues in the CDR3. The ends were cut back, 2 bases at V and 1 base at J, with 14 bases in the middle. CDR3 DNA sequence: TGTGCCAGCAGCTTATACCAGGGGAGTTTGAACACCGGGGAGCTGTTTTTT. It yields the protein CASSLYQGSLNTGELFF.

V is TRBV24-1 and J is TRBJ2-3, with a tentative D call TRBD1 (5 bases). Germline CDR1 and CDR2: KGHDR and SFDVKD. The CDR3 loop spans 14 amino acids. The V gene lost 4 bases and the J gene lost 4 bases, with 11 bases spanning the gap. CDR3 sequence (DNA): TGTGCCACCAGTGACCTTGGGGCGGCAGATACGCAGTATTTT. Protein product: CATSDLGAADTQYF.

This clone ranks as medium-sized. This sample also contains other DNA sequences that code for the same CDR3. J is TRBJ2-7 and V is TRBV19; 11 positions match TRBD1. The CDR3 has 14 residues. Germline loops: CDR1 LNHDA, CDR2 SQIVND (reference sequence). V trimming: 8 bases; J trimming: 1 base; junction bases outside the gene matches: 4. CDR3 sequence: CASGGTGGSYEQYF. The CDR3 nucleotides read TGTGCCAGTGGCGGGACAGGGGGTTCCTACGAGCAGTACTTC.

The chain combines TRBV5-1 with TRBJ2-1; 8 nucleotides line up with TRBD2. The V gene end was trimmed by 2 bases and the J gene end by 10 bases; junction bases not matched to a gene: 23. Germline V gene lookup returns CDR1 SGHRS and CDR2 YFSETQ. The CDR3 spans 19 residues. CDR3 protein: CASSLREWWSGSEGAEQFF. In DNA form, the CDR3 reads TGCGCCAGCAGCTTAAGGGAGTGGTGGAGCGGGAGTGAGGGTGCGGAGCAGTTCTTC.

This clone is termed medium-sized. This chain uses TRBV19 with TRBJ2-1; perhaps TRBD2 as D (6 bases). Trimming pared 6 bases from V and 7 bases from J, leaving 16 bases between. From germline, CDR1 is LNHDA and CDR2 SQIVND (reference sequence). The CDR3 is 14 residues long. As DNA, the CDR3 is TGTGCCAGTAGACTTACCGGGACTCAGAATGAGCAGTTCTTC. Amino acids: CASRLTGTQNEQFF. Together with reference TRBV19 and TRBJ2-1, the CDR3 gives the full variable domain: DGGITQSPKYLFRKEGQNVTLSCEQNLNHDAMYWYRQDPGQGLRLIYYSQIVNDFQKGDIAEGYSVSREKKESFPLTVTSAQKNPTAFYLCASRLTGTQNEQFFGPGTRLTVL.

This clone is deemed medium-sized (0.01 to 0.1%). The chain couples TRBV20-1 to TRBJ1-1; possibly TRBD1 for D (5 bases). Germline assignment: CDR1 DFQATT and CDR2 SNEGSKA (reference sequence). This CDR3 comprises 15 residues. V lost 0 bases, J lost 4 bases, and 15 bases lay in between. As DNA, the CDR3 is TGCAGTGCTAGAGAGGGTGGGGGTTTGGCCACTGAAGCTTTCTTT. Amino acids: CSAREGGGLATEAFF.

The CDR3 DNA is TGTGCCAGCAGCTTAGGGGGTTTGAACACTGAAGCTTTCTTT. It encodes CASSLGGLNTEAFF. The V gene is TRBV7-9, the J gene TRBJ1-1; no clear D. With 1 base removed from V and 0 bases from J, the gap between germline ends came to 6 bases. Germline V CDR1 and CDR2: SEHNR, FQNEAQ (reference sequence). CDR3 length: 14 residues.